The sequence of this T cell receptor beta chain was determined in a study of cytomegalovirus exposure and HLA in healthy donors. Findings and limits, study-wide: It was reported that TCR beta sequences correctly inferred the HLA-A and HLA-B alleles for most subjects.

The CDR3 has 14 residues. J was trimmed by 7 bases and V by 5 bases; bases with no gene match: 9. The germline CDR1 and CDR2 sequences are MDHEN and SYDVKM. The PCR contained 60 Vbeta and 13 Jbeta primers. Here immunoSEQ multiplex PCR was the method, and the copy in TCRdb shows in-frame clones only, minus some. This sample contains 130,000 to 150,000 clones. A remark on this clone: Its target is not known.

This clonotype was obtained from a middle-aged man in good health and CMV-seronegative. Sequencing was done on a sample of PBMCs. V usage is TRBV28 and J usage is TRBJ1-1; TRBD1 matches at 8 bases. CDR3 region: CASSQRDRGNEAFF. The CDR3 bases are TGTGCCAGCAGTCAAAGAGACAGGGGCAATGAAGCTTTCTTT.